This TCR beta chain stems from a study of blood T cell repertoires in COVID-19. Assay used: immunoSEQ multiplex PCR; TCRdb lists only in-frame clones, some missing. The sample comprises over 120,000 clones, around 90% of which are singletons, and around 1.7% rests with the top ten. Germline-derived CDR1 and CDR2 are SGHDT and YYEEEE. Trimming took 6 bases from V and 3 from J; bases not matched to a gene: 8. CDR3 length: 14 amino acids. The chain is built from TRBV5-6 and TRBJ1-2; 7 bases are a match to TRBD1. The material sequenced was peripheral blood. The TCR sequence derives from a woman aged 50 to 65 with acute or convalescent COVID-19. CDR3 sequence reads: CASIETGSHYGYTF. CDR3 coding DNA: TGTGCCAGCATCGAGACAGGGTCCCACTATGGCTACACCTTC.